A selection of T cell receptor beta chains follows, all from one sample in a study of T cell responses to AZD1222 COVID-19 vaccine. Here immunoSEQ multiplex PCR was the method, and the copy in TCRdb shows in-frame clones only, minus some. The sample has about 140,000 clones, 85% to 95% seen once. The material sequenced was peripheral blood, taken 28 days after the second AZD1222 dose. These receptors all stem from an adult who received the AZD1222 COVID-19 vaccine. Each CDR3 is given with its conserved first and last residue. D genes are given only for firm matches. The size field is filled for only some rows; it gives once, few, many or a size class.

clone size,D gene,J gene,V gene,CDR3 protein,CDR3 DNA
NA,TRBD1,TRBJ2-1,TRBV4-3,CASSQVMIGDSNEQFF,TGCGCCAGCAGCCAAGTGATGATTGGGGACAGCAATGAGCAGTTCTTC
NA,NA,TRBJ2-7,TRBV9,CASSPGGYEQYF,TGTGCCAGCAGCCCAGGAGGCTACGAGCAGTACTTC
NA,TRBD1,TRBJ1-3,TRBV6-5,CASSLDRGTGNTIYF,TGTGCCAGCAGTTTAGACAGGGGGACTGGAAACACCATATATTTT
NA,NA,TRBJ1-1,TRBV27,CASSFLSPGRRTENTEAFF,TGTGCCAGCAGTTTTTTGTCTCCGGGCCGGCGAACCGAGAACACTGAAGCTTTCTTT
NA,NA,TRBJ2-1,TRBV7-9,CASSLVSVLEQFF,TGTGCCAGCAGCTTAGTGTCAGTTCTTGAGCAGTTCTTC
NA,NA,TRBJ1-1,TRBV12-5,CASAVGGLALTEAFF,TGTGCTAGTGCCGTGGGGGGGCTTGCCCTCACTGAAGCTTTCTTT
NA,NA,TRBJ1-2,TRBV4-1,CASSQESGYGYTF,TGCGCCAGCAGCCAGGAGTCGGGTTATGGCTACACCTTC
NA,TRBD1,TRBJ2-7,TRBV2,CASRWDSAYEQYF,TGTGCCAGCAGATGGGACAGCGCCTACGAGCAGTACTTC
NA,NA,TRBJ2-2,TRBV7-9,CASRSQGYTGELFF,TGTGCCAGCAGATCACAGGGATACACCGGGGAGCTGTTTTTT
NA,NA,TRBJ2-7,TRBV10-3,CAVGRRQGEGEQYF,TGTGCCGTTGGCCGGCGGCAGGGAGAAGGCGAGCAGTACTTC
NA,TRBD1,TRBJ1-6,TRBV9,CASSVGPNDRGHSPLHF,TGTGCCAGCAGCGTGGGACCGAACGACAGGGGACATTCACCCCTCCACTTT
once,NA,TRBJ2-6,TRBV4-2,CASSQDFQNSGANVLTF,TGTGCCAGCAGCCAAGATTTCCAGAACTCTGGGGCCAACGTCCTGACTTTC
NA,TRBD2,TRBJ2-4,TRBV4-1,CASSQYTSGEAKNIQYF,TGCGCCAGCAGCCAGTATACTAGCGGAGAAGCCAAAAACATTCAGTACTTC
NA,TRBD1,TRBJ2-1,TRBV19,CASNNGQGALYNEQFF,TGTGCCAGTAATAATGGACAGGGGGCTTTATACAATGAGCAGTTCTTC
NA,NA,TRBJ1-1,TRBV3-1/TRBV3-2,CASSRTVNTEAFF,TGTGCCAGCAGCCGGACAGTGAACACTGAAGCTTTCTTT
NA,NA,TRBJ1-2,TRBV30,CAGPYPGGYTF,TGTGCCGGACCGTACCCTGGAGGCTACACCTTC
NA,TRBD1,TRBJ1-5,TRBV15,CATSRSPGQGLGSNQPQHF,TGTGCCACCAGCAGATCCCCGGGACAGGGGTTGGGGAGCAATCAGCCCCAGCATTTT
NA,NA,TRBJ2-1,TRBV29-1,CSGDLGVASYNEQFF,TGCAGCGGGGATTTAGGGGTGGCCTCCTACAATGAGCAGTTCTTC
once,NA,TRBJ1-1,TRBV5-1,CASSLVTTGTKKIPEAFF,TGCGCCAGCAGCTTGGTTACGACCGGGACAAAAAAGATCCCTGAAGCTTTCTTT
NA,NA,TRBJ1-4,TRBV7-8,CASIVVLQTLEKLFF,TGTGCCAGCATCGTCGTTCTACAGACTTTAGAAAAACTGTTTTTT
NA,TRBD1,TRBJ2-3,TRBV10-3,CAIRSTGGSDTQYF,TGTGCCATCAGATCTACAGGGGGGTCAGATACGCAGTATTTT
once,TRBD1,TRBJ1-2,TRBV6-5,CASGQGFYGYTF,TGTGCCAGCGGACAGGGTTTCTATGGCTACACCTTC
NA,TRBD1,TRBJ1-4,TRBV6-6,CASSYSTGNNEKLFF,TGTGCCAGCAGTTACTCGACAGGGAATAATGAAAAACTGTTTTTT
NA,NA,TRBJ2-3,TRBV11-2,CASSLETSTDTQYF,TGTGCCAGCAGCTTAGAAACTAGCACAGATACGCAGTATTTT
NA,NA,TRBJ1-1,TRBV30,CAWSERGWGTEAFF,TGTGCCTGGAGTGAACGAGGGTGGGGGACTGAAGCTTTCTTT
NA,NA,TRBJ1-2,TRBV9,CASSGTGTEFLNYGYTF,TGTGCCAGCAGCGGTACCGGGACCGAGTTTCTTAACTATGGCTACACCTTC
once,TRBD2,TRBJ2-3,TRBV11-2,CASSLVWSGNTDTQYF,TGTGCCAGCAGCTTAGTTTGGAGCGGGAACACAGATACGCAGTATTTT
NA,NA,TRBJ1-5,TRBV5-1,CASSLDGENQPQHF,TGCGCCAGCAGCCTGGACGGTGAAAATCAGCCCCAGCATTTT
NA,NA,TRBJ1-2,TRBV5-5,CASSPVRGYGYTF,TGTGCCAGCAGCCCCGTAAGGGGCTATGGCTACACCTTC
NA,NA,TRBJ1-1,TRBV5-1,CASSLSGARTEAFF,TGCGCCAGCAGCTTGTCGGGGGCGAGGACTGAAGCTTTCTTT
NA,NA,TRBJ1-1,TRBV2,CASSVEGNTEAFF,TGTGCCAGCAGTGTAGAGGGGAACACTGAAGCTTTCTTT
NA,TRBD2,TRBJ2-1,TRBV7-3,CASSLGLADYNEQFF,TGTGCCAGCAGTCTAGGACTAGCGGACTACAATGAGCAGTTCTTC
NA,NA,TRBJ2-7,TRBV7-2,CASSVAQGTPTREQYF,TGTGCCAGCAGCGTCGCCCAAGGGACTCCCACTAGAGAGCAGTACTTC
NA,NA,TRBJ1-1,TRBV19,CASSIGPNTEAFF,TGTGCCAGTAGTATTGGACCGAACACTGAAGCTTTCTTT
NA,NA,TRBJ1-5,TRBV3-1/TRBV3-2,CASSPDSRGGNQPQHF,TGTGCCAGCAGCCCCGACTCCAGGGGAGGCAATCAGCCCCAGCATTTT
NA,NA,TRBJ1-1,TRBV7-9,CASSSQGEAFF,TGTGCCAGCAGCTCACAGGGTGAAGCTTTCTTT
NA,NA,TRBJ1-2,TRBV5-1,CASSLNSLSGYTF,TGCGCCAGCAGCTTGAACAGCCTCTCTGGCTACACCTTC
once,NA,TRBJ1-1,TRBV30,CAWSWNTEAFF,TGTGCCTGGTCTTGGAACACTGAAGCTTTCTTT
NA,NA,TRBJ1-1,TRBV4-3,CASSQEISGLIQAFF,TGCGCCAGCAGCCAAGAGATATCGGGGCTCATCCAAGCTTTCTTT
NA,NA,TRBJ2-1,TRBV12-3/TRBV12-4,CASTPAQNEQFF,TGTGCCAGCACCCCGGCCCAAAATGAGCAGTTCTTC
NA,TRBD1,TRBJ1-1,TRBV10-3,CAIGQGVATEAFF,TGTGCCATAGGACAGGGGGTTGCCACTGAAGCTTTCTTT
NA,NA,TRBJ2-3,TRBV9,CASSVVRTDTQYF,TGTGCCAGCAGCGTAGTTAGGACAGATACGCAGTATTTT
NA,NA,TRBJ1-2,TRBV4-3,CASSQDGGGSGYTF,TGCGCCAGCAGCCAAGATGGGGGGGGCAGCGGCTACACCTTC
NA,TRBD1,TRBJ2-5,TRBV19,CASSRQGRKETQYF,TGTGCCAGTAGCCGACAGGGGCGTAAAGAGACCCAGTACTTC
NA,NA,TRBJ1-4,TRBV4-1,CASSQDLGAVKLFF,TGCGCCAGCAGCCAAGATCTGGGGGCGGTAAAACTGTTTTTT
NA,NA,TRBJ2-2,TRBV7-2,CASSLDLNTGELFF,TGTGCCAGCAGCTTAGACCTGAACACCGGGGAGCTGTTTTTT
NA,NA,TRBJ1-1,TRBV12-3/TRBV12-4,CASSPGPGTEAFF,TGTGCCAGCAGCCCGGGGCCGGGGACTGAAGCTTTCTTT
NA,NA,TRBJ1-6,TRBV6-1,CASSDREDSPLHF,TGTGCCAGCAGTGACAGGGAGGATTCACCCCTCCACTTT